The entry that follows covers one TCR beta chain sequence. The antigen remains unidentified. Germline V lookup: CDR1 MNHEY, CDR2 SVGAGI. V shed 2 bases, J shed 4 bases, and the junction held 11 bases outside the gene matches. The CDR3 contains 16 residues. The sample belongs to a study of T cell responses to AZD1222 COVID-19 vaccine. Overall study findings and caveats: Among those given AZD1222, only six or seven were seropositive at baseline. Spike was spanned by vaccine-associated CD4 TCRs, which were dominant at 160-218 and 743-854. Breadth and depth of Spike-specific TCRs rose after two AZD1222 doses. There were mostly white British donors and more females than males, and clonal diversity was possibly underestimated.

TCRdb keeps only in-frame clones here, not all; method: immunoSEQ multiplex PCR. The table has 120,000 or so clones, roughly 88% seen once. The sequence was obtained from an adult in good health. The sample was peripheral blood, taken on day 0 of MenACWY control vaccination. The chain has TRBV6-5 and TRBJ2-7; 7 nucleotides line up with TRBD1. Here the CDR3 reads CASSYGTGDIGYEQYF. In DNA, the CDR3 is TGTGCCAGCAGTTACGGAACAGGGGATATAGGATACGAGCAGTACTTC.